The 5 T cell receptor beta chains in this list originate from one sample, sequenced in a study of blood T cell repertoires in COVID-19. Some clones are missing from TCRdb's copy, which holds only in-frame ones; the method was immunoSEQ multiplex PCR. The sample contains some 130,000 clones, roughly 69% of which appear only once. The sequencing input was peripheral blood. The receptors come from a woman in her sixties or seventies with acute or convalescent COVID-19.

The CDR3 nucleotides are TGTGCCAGCTCACCAGGACAGGGGGTCACCGGGGAGCTGTTTTTT. As protein: CASSPGQGVTGELFF. The rearrangement uses TRBV18 and TRBJ2-2; 10 bases are a match to TRBD1. V was clipped by 2 bases and J by 4 bases; unmatched bases: 1. The CDR3 extends over 15 amino acids. Germline values: CDR1 KGHSH, CDR2 LQKENI.

This clone has just one count. This chain connects TRBV6-5 to TRBJ1-5; 7 positions agree with TRBD1. The germline V gene has CDR1 MNHEY and CDR2 SVGAGI. The CDR3 is made up of 15 amino acids. The V gene end was trimmed by 6 bases and the J gene end by 2 bases; junction bases not matched to a gene: 7. The CDR3 region has the DNA TGTGCCAGCAGCCCGGACAGGAGGGGCAATCAGCCCCAGCATTTT. Its translation: CASSPDRRGNQPQHF.

This clone appeared a few times. Relative to the germline gene, one junction end is altered; a read error may explain this. The CDR3, as DNA: TGTGCCCACAACTCCGGGACAGGGCCGAGAAGCTTC. Protein: CAHNSGTGPRSF. This chain connects TRBV28 to TRBJ1-2; 9 bases align to TRBD1. The CDR3 is 12 residues long. Germline-derived CDR1 and CDR2 are MDHEN and SYDVKM.

The chain joins TRBV4-1 to TRBJ1-4, with a weak D call TRBD1 (5 bases). Trimming removed 5 bases at V and 4 bases at J, with 11 bases between. CDR1 MGHRA and CDR2 YSYEKL come from the germline V gene. The length of the CDR3 is 14 residues. The CDR3 loop reads CASSAGGYNEKLFF. CDR3 in DNA: TGCGCCAGCAGCGCGGGGGGATATAATGAAAAACTGTTTTTT.

V and J are TRBV30 and TRBJ1-2; D call uncertain. The CDR3 sequence is 12 residues long. The V end was cut by 4 bases, the J end by 5 bases, with 11 bases between. Germline V gives CDR1 GTSNPN, CDR2 SVGIG (reference sequence). CDR3 region: CAWTLAHYGYTF. In DNA, the CDR3 is TGTGCCTGGACCCTGGCACATTATGGCTACACCTTC. The variable domain in full, with the rest retrieved from reference TRBV30 and TRBJ1-2, is SQTIHQWPATLVQPVGSPLSLECTVEGTSNPNLYWYRQAAGRGLQLLFYSVGIGQISSEVPQNLSASRPQDRQFILSSKKLLLSDSGFYLCAWTLAHYGYTFGSGTRLTVV.